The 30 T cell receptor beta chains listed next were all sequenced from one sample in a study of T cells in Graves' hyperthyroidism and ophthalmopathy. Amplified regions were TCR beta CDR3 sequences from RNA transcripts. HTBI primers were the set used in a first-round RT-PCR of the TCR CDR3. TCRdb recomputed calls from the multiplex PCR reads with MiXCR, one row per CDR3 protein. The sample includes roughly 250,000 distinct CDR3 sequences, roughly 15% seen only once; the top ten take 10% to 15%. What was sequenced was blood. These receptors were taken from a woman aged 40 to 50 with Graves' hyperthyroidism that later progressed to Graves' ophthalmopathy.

CDR3 amino acids: CASRKGHQAGADTQYF. CDR3 DNA: TGTGCCAGCAGGAAGGGACATCAGGCGGGGGCAGATACGCAGTATTTT. The J gene is TRBJ2-3, the V gene TRBV2; tentative D call: TRBD2 (7 bases). V gave up 6 bases and J gave up 4 bases, with 20 bases separating them. Germline assignment: CDR1 SNHLY and CDR2 FYNNEI. The CDR3 has 16 amino acids. Combining the CDR3 with reference TRBV2 and TRBJ2-3 gives the whole variable domain EPEVTQTPSHQVTQMGQEVILRCVPISNHLYFYWYRQILGQKVEFLVSFYNNEISEKSEIFDDQFSVERPDGSNFTLKIRSTKLEDSAMYFCASRKGHQAGADTQYFGPGTRLTVL.

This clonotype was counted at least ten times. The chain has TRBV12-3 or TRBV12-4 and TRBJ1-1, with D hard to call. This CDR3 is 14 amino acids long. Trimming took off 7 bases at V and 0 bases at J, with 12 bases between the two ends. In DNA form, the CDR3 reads TGTGCCAGCACTCCCTCGCGGATGAACACTGAAGCTTTCTTT. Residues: CASTPSRMNTEAFF.

The CDR3 nucleotides read TGTGCCAGCAGTTATAGTGCAGGGCCAAACTATGGCTACACCTTC. It codes for CASSYSAGPNYGYTF. This chain connects TRBV6-5 to TRBJ1-2; tentative D call: TRBD1 (5 bases). CDR1 is MNHEY, CDR2 SVGAGI, per germline. The CDR3 consists of 15 residues. With 3 bases removed from V and 2 bases from J, the gap between germline ends came to 13 bases.

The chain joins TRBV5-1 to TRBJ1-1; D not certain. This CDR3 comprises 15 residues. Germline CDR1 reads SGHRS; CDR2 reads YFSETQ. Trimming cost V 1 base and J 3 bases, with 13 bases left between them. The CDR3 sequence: CASSLSGGSYTEAFF. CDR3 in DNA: TGCGCCAGCAGCTTGTCTGGAGGGAGTTACACTGAAGCTTTCTTT.

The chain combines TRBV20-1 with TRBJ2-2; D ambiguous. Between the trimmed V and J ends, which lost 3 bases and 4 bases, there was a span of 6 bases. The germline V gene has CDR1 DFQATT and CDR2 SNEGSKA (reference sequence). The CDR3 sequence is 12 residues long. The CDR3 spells CSASGGTGELFF. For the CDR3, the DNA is TGCAGTGCTAGCGGCGGCACCGGGGAGCTGTTTTTT.

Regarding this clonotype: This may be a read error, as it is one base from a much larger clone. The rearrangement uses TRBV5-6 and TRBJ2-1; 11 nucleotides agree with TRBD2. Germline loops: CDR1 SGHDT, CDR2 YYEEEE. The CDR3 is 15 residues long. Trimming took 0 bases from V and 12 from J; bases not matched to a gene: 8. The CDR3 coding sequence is TGTGCCAGCAGCTTGGGACTAGCGGGACTGAGAGCGCAGTTCTTC. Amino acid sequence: CASSLGLAGLRAQFF.

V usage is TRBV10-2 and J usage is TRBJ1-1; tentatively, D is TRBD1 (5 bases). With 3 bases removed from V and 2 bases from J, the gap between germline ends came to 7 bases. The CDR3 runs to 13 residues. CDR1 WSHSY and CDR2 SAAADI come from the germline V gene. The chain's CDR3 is CASSETGNTEAFF. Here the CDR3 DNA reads TGCGCCAGCAGTGAAACAGGAAACACTGAAGCTTTCTTT.

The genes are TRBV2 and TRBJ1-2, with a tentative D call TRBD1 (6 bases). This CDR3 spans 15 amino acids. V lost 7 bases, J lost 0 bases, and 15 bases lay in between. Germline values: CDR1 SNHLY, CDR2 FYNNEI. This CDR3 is CASTVLRGANYGYTF. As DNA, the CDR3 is TGTGCCAGCACCGTTCTTAGGGGGGCTAACTATGGCTACACCTTC.

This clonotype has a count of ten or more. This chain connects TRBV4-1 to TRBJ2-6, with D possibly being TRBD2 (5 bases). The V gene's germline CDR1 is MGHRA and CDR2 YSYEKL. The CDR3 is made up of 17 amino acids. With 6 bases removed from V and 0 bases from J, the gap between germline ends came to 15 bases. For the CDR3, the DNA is TGCGCCAGCAGACCTAGCAGCGCCAACTCTGGGGCCAACGTCCTGACTTTC. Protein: CASRPSSANSGANVLTF.

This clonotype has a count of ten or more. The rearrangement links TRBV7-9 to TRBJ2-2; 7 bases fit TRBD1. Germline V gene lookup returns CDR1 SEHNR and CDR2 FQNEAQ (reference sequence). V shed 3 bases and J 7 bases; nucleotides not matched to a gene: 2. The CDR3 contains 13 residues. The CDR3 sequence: CASSFGTDGELFF. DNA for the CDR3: TGTGCCAGCAGCTTTGGGACAGACGGGGAGCTGTTTTTT.

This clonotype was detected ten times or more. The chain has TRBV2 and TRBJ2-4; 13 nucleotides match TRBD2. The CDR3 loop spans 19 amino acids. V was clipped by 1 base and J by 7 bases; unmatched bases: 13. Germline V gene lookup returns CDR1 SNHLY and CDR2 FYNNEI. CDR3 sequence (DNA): TGTGCCAGCAGTGAAGAGAGGCTTGGACTAGCGGGAGTTGGGAACATTCAGTACTTC. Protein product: CASSEERLGLAGVGNIQYF.

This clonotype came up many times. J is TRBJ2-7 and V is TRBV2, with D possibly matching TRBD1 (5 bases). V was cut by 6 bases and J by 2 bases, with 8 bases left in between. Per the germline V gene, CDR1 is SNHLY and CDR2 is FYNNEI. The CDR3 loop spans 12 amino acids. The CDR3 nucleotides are TGTGCCAGCAGGGGGCTCACCTACGAGCAGTACTTC. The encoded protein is CASRGLTYEQYF. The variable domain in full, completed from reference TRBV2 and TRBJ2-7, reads EPEVTQTPSHQVTQMGQEVILRCVPISNHLYFYWYRQILGQKVEFLVSFYNNEISEKSEIFDDQFSVERPDGSNFTLKIRSTKLEDSAMYFCASRGLTYEQYFGPGTRLTVT.

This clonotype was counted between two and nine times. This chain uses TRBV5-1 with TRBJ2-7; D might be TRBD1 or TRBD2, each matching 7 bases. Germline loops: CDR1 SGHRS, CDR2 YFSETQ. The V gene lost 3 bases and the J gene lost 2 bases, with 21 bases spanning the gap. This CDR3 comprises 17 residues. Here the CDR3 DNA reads TGCGCCAGCAGCTCTCAATTAACAGGGGAGGGTGCCTACGAGCAGTACTTC. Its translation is CASSSQLTGEGAYEQYF.

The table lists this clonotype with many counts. The CDR3 protein is CASRLSNRGSSEQFF. CDR3 sequence (DNA): TGTGCCAGCAGGCTTTCCAACAGGGGGTCCAGTGAGCAGTTCTTC. This chain connects TRBV28 to TRBJ2-1, with 8 nucleotides matching TRBD1. Germline V gene sequence: CDR1 MDHEN, CDR2 SYDVKM. The CDR3 totals 15 residues. The junction had 13 bases not matched to a gene; V was cut back by 6 bases and J by 9 bases.

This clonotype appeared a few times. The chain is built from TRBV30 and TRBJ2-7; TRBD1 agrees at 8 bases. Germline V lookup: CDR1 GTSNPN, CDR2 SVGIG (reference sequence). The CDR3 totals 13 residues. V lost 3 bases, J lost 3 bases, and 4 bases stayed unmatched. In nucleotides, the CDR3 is TGTGCCTGGAGGGGGGACAGGTTCTACGAGCAGTACTTC. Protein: CAWRGDRFYEQYF.

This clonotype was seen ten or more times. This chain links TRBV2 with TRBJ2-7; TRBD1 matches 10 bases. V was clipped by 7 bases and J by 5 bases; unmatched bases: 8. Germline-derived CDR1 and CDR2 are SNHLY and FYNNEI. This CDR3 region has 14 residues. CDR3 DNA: TGTGCCAGCAAGCGGAGACAGGGGGCTAACGAGCAGTACTTC. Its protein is CASKRRQGANEQYF.

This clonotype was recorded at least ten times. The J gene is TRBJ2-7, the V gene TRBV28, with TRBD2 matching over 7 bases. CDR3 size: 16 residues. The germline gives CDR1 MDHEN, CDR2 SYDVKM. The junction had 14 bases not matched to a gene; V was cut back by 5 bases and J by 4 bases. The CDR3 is CASSKLSGARLYEQYF. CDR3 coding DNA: TGTGCCAGCAGTAAACTCAGCGGGGCGCGATTGTACGAGCAGTACTTC.

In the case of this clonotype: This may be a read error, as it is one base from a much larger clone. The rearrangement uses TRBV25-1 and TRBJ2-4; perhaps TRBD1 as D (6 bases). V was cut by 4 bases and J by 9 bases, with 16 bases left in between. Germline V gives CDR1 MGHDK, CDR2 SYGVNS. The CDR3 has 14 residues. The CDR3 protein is CASSGGGSEGIQYF. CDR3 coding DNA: TGTGCCAGCAGTGGAGGGGGTAGCGAGGGCATTCAGTACTTC.

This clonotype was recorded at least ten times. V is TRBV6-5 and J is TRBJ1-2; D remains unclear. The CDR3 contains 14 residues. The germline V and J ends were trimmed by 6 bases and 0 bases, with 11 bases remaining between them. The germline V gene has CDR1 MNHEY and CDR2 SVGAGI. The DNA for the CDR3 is TGTGCCAGCAGACGCGACACCGCTAACTATGGCTACACCTTC. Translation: CASRRDTANYGYTF.

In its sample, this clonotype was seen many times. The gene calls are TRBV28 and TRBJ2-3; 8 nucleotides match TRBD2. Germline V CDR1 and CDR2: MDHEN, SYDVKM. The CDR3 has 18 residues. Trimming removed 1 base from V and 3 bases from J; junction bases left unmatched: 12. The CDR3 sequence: CASSLSGFREGGTDTQYF. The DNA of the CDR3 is TGTGCCAGCAGTTTATCGGGTTTCCGGGAGGGTGGTACAGATACGCAGTATTTT.

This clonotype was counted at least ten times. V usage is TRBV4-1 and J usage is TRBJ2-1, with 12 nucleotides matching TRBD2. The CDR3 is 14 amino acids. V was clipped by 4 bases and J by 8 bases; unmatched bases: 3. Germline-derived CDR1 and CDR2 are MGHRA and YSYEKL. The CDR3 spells CASSRTSGKDEQFF. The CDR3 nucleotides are TGCGCCAGCAGCCGGACTAGCGGGAAGGATGAGCAGTTCTTC.

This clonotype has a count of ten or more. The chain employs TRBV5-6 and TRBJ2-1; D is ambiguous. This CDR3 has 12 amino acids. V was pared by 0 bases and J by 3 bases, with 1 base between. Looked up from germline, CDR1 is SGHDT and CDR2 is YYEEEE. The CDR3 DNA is TGTGCCAGCAGCTTGGTCTACAATGAGCAGTTCTTC. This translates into CASSLVYNEQFF.

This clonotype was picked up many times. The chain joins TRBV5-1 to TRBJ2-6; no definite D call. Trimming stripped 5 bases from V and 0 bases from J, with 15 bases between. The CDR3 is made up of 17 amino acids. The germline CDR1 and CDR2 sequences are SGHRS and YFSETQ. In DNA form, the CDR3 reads TGCGCCAGCAGGGTGGGCCAACATGCCTCTGGGGCCAACGTCCTGACTTTC. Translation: CASRVGQHASGANVLTF.

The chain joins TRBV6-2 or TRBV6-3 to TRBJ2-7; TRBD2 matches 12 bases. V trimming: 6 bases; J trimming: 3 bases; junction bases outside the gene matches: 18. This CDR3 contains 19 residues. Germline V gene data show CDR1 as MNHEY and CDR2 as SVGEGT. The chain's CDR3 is CASRYLPSHGLAGCYEQYF. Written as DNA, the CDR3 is TGTGCCAGCAGATACCTTCCTTCTCATGGACTAGCGGGATGCTACGAGCAGTACTTC.

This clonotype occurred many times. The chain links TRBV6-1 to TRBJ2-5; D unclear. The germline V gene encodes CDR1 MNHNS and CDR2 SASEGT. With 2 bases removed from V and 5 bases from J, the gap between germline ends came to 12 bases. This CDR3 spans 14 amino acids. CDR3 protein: CASSETYPRETQYF. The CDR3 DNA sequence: TGTGCCAGCAGTGAAACATATCCTCGGGAGACCCAGTACTTC.

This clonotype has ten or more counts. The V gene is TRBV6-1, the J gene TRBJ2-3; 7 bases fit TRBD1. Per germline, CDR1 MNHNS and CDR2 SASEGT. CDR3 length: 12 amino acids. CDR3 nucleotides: TGTGCGGGACAGACTAGCACAGATACGCAGTATTTT. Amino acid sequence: CAGQTSTDTQYF.

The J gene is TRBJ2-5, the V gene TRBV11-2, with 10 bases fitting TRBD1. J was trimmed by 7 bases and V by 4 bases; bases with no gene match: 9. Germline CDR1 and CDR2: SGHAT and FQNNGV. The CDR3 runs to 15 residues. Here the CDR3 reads CASSSSGTGEMTQYF. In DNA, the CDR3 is TGTGCCAGCAGCTCCTCCGGGACAGGGGAGATGACCCAGTACTTC. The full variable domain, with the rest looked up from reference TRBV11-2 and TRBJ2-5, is EAGVAQSPRYKIIEKRQSVAFWCNPISGHATLYWYQQILGQGPKLLIQFQNNGVVDDSQLPKDRFSAERLKGVDSTLKIQPAKLEDSAVYLCASSSSGTGEMTQYFGPGTRLLVL.

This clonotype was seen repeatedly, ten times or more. The chain's CDR3 is CASSRDRGSYEQYF. Here the CDR3 DNA reads TGTGCCAGCAGTCGGGACAGGGGCTCCTACGAGCAGTACTTC. V gene TRBV5-5 combines with J gene TRBJ2-7; 10 nucleotides align to TRBD1. The CDR3 has 14 residues. Germline CDR1 reads SGHKS; CDR2 reads YYEKEE (reference sequence). The trim removed 5 bases at V and 0 bases at J, leaving 2 bases unmatched.

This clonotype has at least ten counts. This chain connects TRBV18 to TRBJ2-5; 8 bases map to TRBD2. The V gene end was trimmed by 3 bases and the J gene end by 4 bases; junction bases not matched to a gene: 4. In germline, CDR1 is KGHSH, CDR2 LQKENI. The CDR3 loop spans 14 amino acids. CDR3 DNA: TGTGCCAGCTCACCGGGGCTAGCGGGAGAGACCCAGTACTTC. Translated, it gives CASSPGLAGETQYF.

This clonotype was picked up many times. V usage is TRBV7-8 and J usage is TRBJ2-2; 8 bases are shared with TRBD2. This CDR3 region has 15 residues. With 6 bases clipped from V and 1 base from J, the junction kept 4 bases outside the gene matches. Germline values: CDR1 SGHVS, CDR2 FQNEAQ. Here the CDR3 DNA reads TGTGCCAGCAGACGCGGGAGGCAGAACACCGGGGAGCTGTTTTTT. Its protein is CASRRGRQNTGELFF.